These 19 T cell receptor beta chains were sequenced from one sample in a study of T-cell memory formation after mild COVID-19. TCRdb re-called the 5' RACE reads with MiXCR, one entry per CDR3 protein. Seen here are 100,000 to 130,000 distinct CDR3 sequences, under 15% observed once, and the top ten hold around two fifths. Sequencing used PBMCs or a T cell subset sorted from them (not recorded which). These receptors were collected from a man between 18 and 29 years old who had mild COVID-19 (a few samples of this study predate the infection). Cell type and time point are not known.

The table lists this clonotype with a count of one. This chain joins TRBV10-2 and TRBJ2-5; possibly TRBD1 for D (6 bases). V gave up 6 bases and J gave up 1 base, with 9 bases separating them. CDR1 and CDR2 (germline): WSHSY, SAAADI. The CDR3 loop spans 13 amino acids. The CDR3 DNA follows: TGCGCCAGCAGGGTAGGGGGCCAAGAGACCCAGTACTTC. It codes for CASRVGGQETQYF.

In regard to this clonotype: One end of the junction does not line up with germline, which may come from a read error. This rearrangement joins TRBV7-7 to TRBJ2-5, with D tentatively TRBD1 or TRBD2 (6 bases each). This CDR3 has 15 amino acids. Germline V gene lookup returns CDR1 SSHAT and CDR2 FNYEAQ (reference sequence). The DNA for the CDR3 is TGTGCTAGCAGCTTAACGGGGGCTCCCCAAGAGACCCAGTACTTC. Encoded protein: CASSLTGAPQETQYF.

CDR3 protein: CASSQETELDSNQPQHF. CDR3 DNA sequence: TGTGCCAGCAGCCAGGAGACGGAGCTCGATAGCAATCAGCCCCAGCATTTT. V is TRBV7-9 and J is TRBJ1-5; no definite D call. CDR3 length: 17 residues. Between the trimmed V and J ends, which lost 5 bases and 0 bases, there was a span of 17 bases. Germline CDR1 SEHNR, CDR2 FQNEAQ (reference sequence). The full variable domain, completed using reference TRBV7-9 and TRBJ1-5, is DTGVSQNPRHKITKRGQNVTFRCDPISEHNRLYWYRQTLGQGPEFLTYFQNEAQLEKSRLLSDRFSAERPKGSFSTLEIQRTEQGDSAMYLCASSQETELDSNQPQHFGDGTRLSIL.

This clonotype occurred many times. The J gene is TRBJ2-3, the V gene TRBV6-5, with D tentatively TRBD2 (6 bases). The V gene's germline CDR1 is MNHEY and CDR2 SVGAGI. V was trimmed by 6 bases and J by 3 bases, leaving 16 bases between them. The CDR3 is made up of 15 amino acids. The CDR3 region has the DNA TGTGCCAGCAGCCCCGACTTAGCGGCGACAGATACGCAGTATTTT. Its protein product is CASSPDLAATDTQYF.

The genes are TRBV7-2 and TRBJ2-3, with a tentative D call TRBD2 (5 bases). Germline loops: CDR1 SGHTA, CDR2 FQGNSA. The CDR3 has 14 residues. The ends were cut back, 2 bases at V and 4 bases at J, with 10 bases in the middle. The chain's CDR3 is CASSLRGSSDTQYF. For the CDR3, the DNA is TGTGCCAGCAGCTTACGAGGGAGCTCAGATACGCAGTATTTT. The full variable domain, its missing parts supplied by reference TRBV7-2 and TRBJ2-3, is GAGVSQSPSNKVTEKGKDVELRCDPISGHTALYWYRQSLGQGLEFLIYFQGNSAPDKSGLPSDRFSAERTGGSVSTLTIQRTQQEDSAVYLCASSLRGSSDTQYFGPGTRLTVL.

This clonotype was observed a handful of times. The J gene is TRBJ2-7, the V gene TRBV21-1; the listed D gene, TRBD1, was not tested against the DNA. TRBV21-1 is noted as a pseudogene. This CDR3 has 13 residues. The DNA of the CDR3 is TGTGCCAGCAGCAGTCCGGGGGCCTACGAGCAGTACGTC. Residues: CASSSPGAYEQYV.

This clonotype was seen once. V and J are TRBV5-1 and TRBJ1-1, with TRBD1 matching 8 bases. V lost 3 bases and J lost 5; bases outside the gene matches: 9. CDR1 and CDR2 (germline): SGHRS, YFSETQ. This CDR3 has 15 residues. The CDR3 bases are TGCGCCAGCAGCTCCTTAGCAGGGGGCGAGACTGAAGCTTTCTTT. Protein: CASSSLAGGETEAFF.

There are a few counts of this clonotype. This chain connects TRBV7-9 to TRBJ1-2, with D maybe TRBD1 (5 bases). The CDR3 spans 14 residues. Trimming shortened V by 3 bases and J by 3 bases, and 11 bases separated the two germline ends. Looked up from germline, CDR1 is SEHNR and CDR2 is FQNEAQ (reference sequence). The CDR3, as DNA: TGTGCCAGCAGCTTTAATCCGGGGGACTATGGCTACACCTTC. This gives the protein CASSFNPGDYGYTF.

This clonotype was picked up many times. This chain connects TRBV29-1 to TRBJ2-5, with TRBD1 identical over 7 bases. Germline trimming cut 7 bases from V and 7 bases from J; bases unmatched to any gene: 6. Germline V gives CDR1 SQVTM, CDR2 ANQGSEA. The CDR3 is 11 residues long. The CDR3 coding sequence is TGCAGCGCCGTGACAGGGCCGACCCAGTACTTC. It specifies CSAVTGPTQYF.

A few counts support this clonotype. V usage is TRBV20-1 and J usage is TRBJ2-7; 7 bases agree with TRBD2. Germline V lookup: CDR1 DFQATT, CDR2 SNEGSKA (reference sequence). CDR3 length: 14 amino acids. V shed 0 bases and J 4 bases; nucleotides not matched to a gene: 6. For the CDR3, the DNA is TGCAGTGCTAGAGACGGGGGGAGTGTATACGAGCAGTACGTC. Amino acids: CSARDGGSVYEQYV.

The rearrangement joins TRBV19 to TRBJ2-7, with 7 bases that match TRBD1. Germline CDR1 reads LNHDA; CDR2 reads SQIVND (reference sequence). The CDR3 length is 15 residues. J gave up 6 bases and V 3 bases, and 11 bases lay outside the gene matches. The CDR3 DNA follows: TGTGCCAGTAGTATCTCCTTGACAGGGTTAGTCGAGCAGTACTTC. The encoded protein is CASSISLTGLVEQYF.

This rearrangement joins TRBV29-1 to TRBJ2-2; a possible D gene is TRBD2 (5 bases). Germline CDR1 reads SQVTM; CDR2 reads ANQGSEA. Trimming removed 5 bases from V and 3 bases from J, with 7 bases in between. This CDR3 region has 12 residues. CDR3: CSVPGDTGELFF. CDR3 sequence (DNA): TGCAGCGTTCCCGGGGACACCGGGGAGCTGTTTTTT.

This clonotype has more than one count but fewer than ten. CDR3 DNA: TGTGCCAGCAGCCTCGGACTAGCGGGGAGTACGCAGTATTTT. As protein: CASSLGLAGSTQYF. The rearrangement joins TRBV7-6 to TRBJ2-3; 12 nucleotides match TRBD2. The CDR3 loop spans 14 amino acids. CDR1 SGHVS and CDR2 FNYEAQ come from the germline V gene. After removal of 5 bases from V and 8 bases from J, the junction contained 5 bases not matched to a gene.

CDR3 sequence: CASSLAGQGETQYF. In DNA form, the CDR3 reads TGTGCCAGCAGCTTGGCCGGGCAGGGAGAGACCCAGTACTTC. The V call is TRBV5-5, the J call TRBJ2-5; D possibly corresponds to TRBD1 (5 bases). V dropped 0 bases and J dropped 4 bases, with 10 bases sitting between them. The CDR3 is 14 amino acids. The germline V gene has CDR1 SGHKS and CDR2 YYEKEE (reference sequence).

This clonotype has only a few counts. This chain connects TRBV7-2 to TRBJ2-3; TRBD2 agrees at 8 bases. V lost 4 bases, J lost 0 bases, and 3 bases stayed unmatched. This CDR3 contains 15 residues. Germline loops: CDR1 SGHTA, CDR2 FQGNSA. The CDR3 nucleotides read TGTGCCAGCAGCTCCTTAGCGGGGAGCACAGATACGCAGTATTTT. Residues: CASSSLAGSTDTQYF.

Only a few counts were recorded for this clonotype. This sequence joins TRBV7-8 and TRBJ2-7, with D possibly TRBD2 on 7 matching bases. Germline assignment: CDR1 SGHVS and CDR2 FQNEAQ. The CDR3 is 14 residues long. V shed 6 bases and J shed 3 bases, with 15 bases lying between them. CDR3 coding DNA: TGTGCCAGCAGGGCAGGGGTAGCGGGCTACGAGCAGTACTTC. Amino acids: CASRAGVAGYEQYF.

Here the CDR3 reads CASSQVSLAGEQYV. CDR3 bases: TGCGCCAGCAGCCAAGTTAGTCTAGCGGGCGAGCAGTACGTC. The chain combines TRBV4-1 with TRBJ2-7; 8 positions match TRBD2. This CDR3 comprises 14 residues. The V segment lost 1 base and the J segment 6 bases; nucleotides outside the gene matches: 5. CDR1 MGHRA and CDR2 YSYEKL come from the germline V gene.

This clonotype turned up a few times. The rearrangement joins TRBV12-5 to TRBJ2-7, with D perhaps matching TRBD1 (5 bases). Per the germline V gene, CDR1 is LGHNT and CDR2 is FRNRAP. The CDR3 runs 11 residues. The DNA of the CDR3 is TGTGCGACGACAGACGCCTACGAGCAGTACTTC. It codes for CATTDAYEQYF. The full variable domain, with the rest looked up from reference TRBV12-5 and TRBJ2-7, is DARVTQTPRHKVTEMGQEVTMRCQPILGHNTVFWYRQTMMQGLELLAYFRNRAPLDDSGMPKDRFSAEMPDATLATLKIQPSEPRDSAVYFCATTDAYEQYFGPGTRLTVT.

CDR3 nucleotides: TGCAGCGCAGAACAGGGCTCACAAGAGACCCAGTACTTC. Translation: CSAEQGSQETQYF. The V call is TRBV29-1, the J call TRBJ2-5; perhaps TRBD1 as D (6 bases). Trimming pared 7 bases from V and 2 bases from J, leaving 14 bases between. CDR3 length equals 13 residues. Looked up from germline, CDR1 is SQVTM and CDR2 is ANQGSEA.